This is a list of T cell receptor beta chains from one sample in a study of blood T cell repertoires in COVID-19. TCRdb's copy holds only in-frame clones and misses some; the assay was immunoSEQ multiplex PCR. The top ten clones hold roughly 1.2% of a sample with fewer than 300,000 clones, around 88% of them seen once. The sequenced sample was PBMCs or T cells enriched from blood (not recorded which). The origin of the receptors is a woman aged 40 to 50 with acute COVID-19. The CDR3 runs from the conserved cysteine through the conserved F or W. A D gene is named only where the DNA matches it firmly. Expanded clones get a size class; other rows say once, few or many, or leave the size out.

TGTGCCAGCAGTCCAGGGATGAACACTGAAGCTTTCTTT | CASSPGMNTEAFF | TRBJ1-1 | 13 | NA | TRBV2 | NA
TGTGCCAGCTCACCATCTACTAGCAGCAACTACAATGAGCAGTTCTTC | CASSPSTSSNYNEQFF | TRBJ2-1 | 16 | NA | TRBV18 | NA
TGTGCCAGCAGAGCCTACAGGGGCACAGACTATGGCTACACCTTC | CASRAYRGTDYGYTF | TRBJ1-2 | 15 | NA | TRBV2 | TRBD1
TGTGCCATCAGTGACGAGTTTACTGGAAACACCATATATTTT | CAISDEFTGNTIYF | TRBJ1-3 | 14 | NA | TRBV10-3 | NA
TGCGCCAGCAGCTTATCTCTGGAGGCTAATGAAAAACTGTTTTTT | CASSLSLEANEKLFF | TRBJ1-4 | 15 | NA | TRBV5-1 | NA
TGTGCCAGCCCACGGGGGGGGCGCACTGGGGCCAACGTCCTGACTTTC | CASPRGGRTGANVLTF | TRBJ2-6 | 16 | NA | TRBV18 | TRBD2
TGTGCCAGTAGTATAGGTGGACAGTTTAGCAATCAGCCCCAGCATTTT | CASSIGGQFSNQPQHF | TRBJ1-5 | 16 | NA | TRBV19 | NA
TGTGCCTGGACAGAATATGGTGGCTACACCTTC | CAWTEYGGYTF | TRBJ1-2 | 11 | NA | TRBV30 | NA
TGCAGTGCCTCCAAACTGAATGAGCAGTTCTTC | CSASKLNEQFF | TRBJ2-1 | 11 | NA | TRBV20-1 | NA
TGCGCCAGCAGCTTACAAGAAAGCACAGATACGCAGTATTTT | CASSLQESTDTQYF | TRBJ2-3 | 14 | NA | TRBV5-1 | NA
TGCAGTGCTAGTTCCAGGGGGCTCTGGGACTATGGCTACACCTTC | CSASSRGLWDYGYTF | TRBJ1-2 | 15 | NA | TRBV20-1 | TRBD1
TGCGCCAGCAGTGAGTGGCCGAATGAAGCTTTCTTT | CASSEWPNEAFF | TRBJ1-1 | 12 | once | TRBV10-2 | NA
TGTGCCAGCAGATCCCTTGACAGGGGTTGCAATTCACCCCTCCACTTT | CASRSLDRGCNSPLHF | TRBJ1-6 | 16 | NA | TRBV21-1 | NA
TGCAGCATTGTCGGGGGAATGAACACTGAAGCTTTCTTT | CSIVGGMNTEAFF | TRBJ1-1 | 13 | NA | TRBV29-1 | NA
TGTGCCAGCAGCCAAGGCCGACACTACGAGCAGTACTTC | CASSQGRHYEQYF | TRBJ2-7 | 13 | NA | TRBV4-2 | NA
TGTGCCAGCTCACCACCGGCTAGCGCCCCTAGCACAGATACGCAGTATTTT | CASSPPASAPSTDTQYF | TRBJ2-3 | 17 | NA | TRBV18 | NA
TGTGCCAGCAGCGTGCTCCCCGATAGCGGGAGGCGCCTGAATGAGCAGTTCTTC | CASSVLPDSGRRLNEQFF | TRBJ2-1 | 18 | NA | TRBV9 | TRBD2
TGTGCCAGCAGCTCCAACGGACAGGGGTATATGGACCATGATGAGCAGTTCTTC | CASSSNGQGYMDHDEQFF | TRBJ2-1 | 18 | NA | TRBV5-6 | TRBD1
TGTGCCAGCTCACCACCGGGACTAGCGGCTTACGAGCAGTACTTC | CASSPPGLAAYEQYF | TRBJ2-7 | 15 | NA | TRBV18 | TRBD2
TGTGCCAGCAGCTTTGGGGAGGCCGCCTATGGCTACACCTTC | CASSFGEAAYGYTF | TRBJ1-2 | 14 | NA | TRBV11-3 | NA
TGCGCCAGCGCAGGGGGGCTAGATGATACGCAGTATTTT | CASAGGLDDTQYF | TRBJ2-3 | 13 | NA | TRBV10-1 | NA
TGTGCCAGCAGCCAAGTCCCCACACCGGGGAATTCACCCCTCCACTTT | CASSQVPTPGNSPLHF | TRBJ1-6 | 16 | NA | TRBV3-1/TRBV3-2 | NA
TGTGCCTGGAGCGATGGAACAGGGATTACTTCACCCCTCCACTTT | CAWSDGTGITSPLHF | TRBJ1-6 | 15 | NA | TRBV30 | NA
TGCAGCGTTGAAGTGGGGGGAATCCGTGAAAAACTGTTTTTT | CSVEVGGIREKLFF | TRBJ1-4 | 14 | NA | TRBV29-1 | NA
TGTGCCAGCAGCCACAAATACAATGAGCAGTTCTTC | CASSHKYNEQFF | TRBJ2-1 | 12 | NA | TRBV3-1/TRBV3-2 | NA
TGTGCCAGTATCCCACGGGCCGGGAGGTCGGAGACCCAGTACTTC | CASIPRAGRSETQYF | TRBJ2-5 | 15 | once | TRBV19 | TRBD2
TGTGCCACCAGTGATTCAAACAGGGGCTATGGCTACACCTTC | CATSDSNRGYGYTF | TRBJ1-2 | 14 | NA | TRBV24-1 | TRBD1
TGTGCCAGCAGTGGGGGAAATCTCCGGACAGGGGGTCCCTACGAGCAGTACTTC | CASSGGNLRTGGPYEQYF | TRBJ2-7 | 18 | NA | TRBV25-1 | TRBD1
TGTGCCACCAGTGATGCGCAGGAATACCAAGAGACCCAGTACTTC | CATSDAQEYQETQYF | TRBJ2-5 | 15 | NA | TRBV24-1 | NA
TGTGCCATCAAATCCGGGACAGGGAACACTGAAGCTTTCTTT | CAIKSGTGNTEAFF | TRBJ1-1 | 14 | NA | TRBV10-3 | TRBD1
TGTGCCAGCAGTTTGCGACAGGGCGTCAATCAGCCCCAGCATTTT | CASSLRQGVNQPQHF | TRBJ1-5 | 15 | NA | TRBV28 | TRBD1
TGTGCCAGCAGCCAAGATATGACAGCTGGAAACACCATATATTTT | CASSQDMTAGNTIYF | TRBJ1-3 | 15 | NA | TRBV3-1/TRBV3-2 | NA
TGTGCCAGCAGCTCACTATGGTCACCGGGACTAGCGGGAGCCTATGAGCAGTTCTTC | CASSSLWSPGLAGAYEQFF | TRBJ2-1 | 19 | NA | TRBV7-9 | TRBD2
TGTGCCATCAGTGAGTCGAGTGGGGGGGCCAACACTGAAGCTTTCTTT | CAISESSGGANTEAFF | TRBJ1-1 | 16 | once | TRBV10-3 | NA
TGTGCCAGCAGCCGGGAGAGGAACACTGAAGCTTTCTTT | CASSRERNTEAFF | TRBJ1-1 | 13 | NA | TRBV9 | NA
TGTGCCAGCAGTGAATTGGGGGACAGGGCCTACGAGCAGTACTTC | CASSELGDRAYEQYF | TRBJ2-7 | 15 | NA | TRBV25-1 | TRBD1
TGTGCCAGCAGCCGAATCGGGGAGGCCCAGCATTTT | CASSRIGEAQHF | TRBJ1-5 | 12 | once | TRBV4-2 | NA
TGCGCCAGCAGCCAAGCGGGAGGGCTATACAATGAGCAGTTCTTC | CASSQAGGLYNEQFF | TRBJ2-1 | 15 | once | TRBV4-1 | TRBD2
TGTGCCAGCAGCTTAATTGGCCTAGCGGGACCAAGCTCCTACAATGAGCAGTTCTTC | CASSLIGLAGPSSYNEQFF | TRBJ2-1 | 19 | NA | TRBV7-3 | TRBD2
TGTGCCAGCAGCGGAAGACAGGGCACTGAAGCTTTCTTT | CASSGRQGTEAFF | TRBJ1-1 | 13 | NA | TRBV7-2 | TRBD1
TGTGCCACCAGCAGAGACCCCGCAGGGGGCAATGAGCAGTTCTTC | CATSRDPAGGNEQFF | TRBJ2-1 | 15 | once | TRBV15 | TRBD1
TGTGCCATCAGTGAAGGCAAAACCACCGGGACAGAAAATTCACCCCTCCACTTT | CAISEGKTTGTENSPLHF | TRBJ1-6 | 18 | NA | TRBV10-3 | TRBD1
TGTGCCAGCAGCCAGACTAGCAGGAGCTCCTATAATTCACCCCTCCACTTT | CASSQTSRSSYNSPLHF | TRBJ1-6 | 17 | NA | TRBV7-8 | NA
TGTGCCAGCAGTCATTCAGTAATTTTTAACTATGGCTACACCTTC | CASSHSVIFNYGYTF | TRBJ1-2 | 15 | NA | TRBV4-2 | NA
TGTGCCAGCAGTTACTCGGGGGGGGAAAACTATGGCTACACCTTC | CASSYSGGENYGYTF | TRBJ1-2 | 15 | NA | TRBV6-5 | NA
TGTGCCACCAAACCGGGACTAGAGGCCGGGGAGCTGTTTTTT | CATKPGLEAGELFF | TRBJ2-2 | 14 | once | TRBV7-9 | TRBD2
TGTGCCATCAGCGACAGGGGGGGGTGGACTGAAGCTTTCTTT | CAISDRGGWTEAFF | TRBJ1-1 | 14 | NA | TRBV10-3 | TRBD1
TGCGCCAGCAGCCAAGATTCCCCTTCTGGAAACACCATATATTTT | CASSQDSPSGNTIYF | TRBJ1-3 | 15 | NA | TRBV4-1 | NA
TGTGCCAGCAGCTCGGAAATTGGACAGGGGCCAAGGTACGAGCAGTACTTC | CASSSEIGQGPRYEQYF | TRBJ2-7 | 17 | NA | TRBV28 | TRBD1
TGTGCCAGCAGGGTGACTAGCGCTAACACAGATACGCAGTATTTT | CASRVTSANTDTQYF | TRBJ2-3 | 15 | few | TRBV2 | TRBD2
TGTGCCACCCTCCTAGCGGGAGCAAACAATGAGCAGTTCTTC | CATLLAGANNEQFF | TRBJ2-1 | 14 | NA | TRBV28 | TRBD2
TGTGCCAGCAGCGTGTCCCAGGACAGGGGGGCCTATGGCTACACCTTC | CASSVSQDRGAYGYTF | TRBJ1-2 | 16 | NA | TRBV9 | TRBD1
TGTGCCAGCGGCCAGGACAGCAGCAATCAGCCCCAGCATTTT | CASGQDSSNQPQHF | TRBJ1-5 | 14 | NA | TRBV18 | NA
TGCGCCAGCAGCGAAACTAGCGGAGCCCAAGAGACCCAGTACTTC | CASSETSGAQETQYF | TRBJ2-5 | 15 | NA | TRBV10-1 | TRBD2
TGCGCCAGCAGCCTACACTCGCGGACCGGGACAGGGGCCCGCAATGAGCAGTTCTTC | CASSLHSRTGTGARNEQFF | TRBJ2-1 | 19 | once | TRBV4-1 | TRBD1